This entry features one T cell receptor (beta chain) sequence. The antigen remains undetermined. The assay was immunoSEQ multiplex PCR, and TCRdb's table has in-frame clones only and misses some. The table lists roughly 23,000 clones, under 90% of them singletons. Time point noted: pre-treatment baseline. Per the germline V gene, CDR1 is MDHEN and CDR2 is SYDVKM. The CDR3 has 15 amino acids. V lost 3 bases to trimming and J lost 0 bases, with 12 bases between them. The sample is drawn from a study of blood T cell dynamics during melanoma immunotherapy. Study details: Standard first-line treatment here was pembrolizumab or nivolumab plus ipilimumab in metastatic melanoma.

Study results and caveats: At W3, later disease-control patients showed bifurcated PBMC repertoire changes, unlike progressors.

The chain employs TRBV28 and TRBJ2-7; D is unresolved. The sequencing used blood, collected from a patient treated with checkpoint blockade. This TCR came from a human donor with melanoma. CDR3 DNA sequence: TGTGCCAGCAGTTTTAATTTGGACGGCTCCTACGAGCAGTACTTC. Amino acid sequence: CASSFNLDGSYEQYF.